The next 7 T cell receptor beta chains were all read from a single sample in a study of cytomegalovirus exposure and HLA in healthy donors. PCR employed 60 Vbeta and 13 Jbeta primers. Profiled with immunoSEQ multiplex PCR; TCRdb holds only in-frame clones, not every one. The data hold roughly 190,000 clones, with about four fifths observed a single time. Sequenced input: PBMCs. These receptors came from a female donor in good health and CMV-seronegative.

The CDR3 region is CASSPRPQGNEQFF. In DNA, the CDR3 is TGTGCCAGCAGCCCGCGACCCCAGGGCAATGAGCAGTTCTTC. The chain has TRBV7-9 and TRBJ2-1; D is possibly TRBD1 (5 bases). The CDR3 runs to 14 residues. V lost 5 bases and J 6 bases, leaving 14 bases between the germline ends. Germline loops: CDR1 SEHNR, CDR2 FQNEAQ (reference sequence).

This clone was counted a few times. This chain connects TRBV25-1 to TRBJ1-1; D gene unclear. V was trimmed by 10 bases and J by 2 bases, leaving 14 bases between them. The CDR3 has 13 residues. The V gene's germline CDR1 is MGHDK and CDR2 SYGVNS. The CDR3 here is CAMRATSNTEAFF. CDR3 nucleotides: TGTGCCATGCGAGCGACTTCTAACACTGAAGCTTTCTTT.

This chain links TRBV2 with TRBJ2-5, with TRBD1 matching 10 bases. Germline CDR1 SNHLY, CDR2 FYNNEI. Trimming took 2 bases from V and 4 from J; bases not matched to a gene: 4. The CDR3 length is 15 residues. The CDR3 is CASSESRTGGETQYF. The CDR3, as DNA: TGTGCCAGCAGTGAATCCCGGACAGGGGGAGAGACCCAGTACTTC.

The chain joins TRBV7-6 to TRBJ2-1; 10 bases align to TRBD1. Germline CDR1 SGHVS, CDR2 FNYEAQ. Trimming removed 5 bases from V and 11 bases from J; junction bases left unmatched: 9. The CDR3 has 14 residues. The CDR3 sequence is CASSPWTGGFKQFF. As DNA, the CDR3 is TGTGCCAGCAGCCCGTGGACAGGGGGTTTTAAGCAGTTCTTC.

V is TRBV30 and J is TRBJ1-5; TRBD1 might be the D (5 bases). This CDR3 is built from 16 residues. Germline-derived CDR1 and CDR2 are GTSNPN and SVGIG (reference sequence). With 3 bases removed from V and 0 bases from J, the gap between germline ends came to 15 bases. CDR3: CAWSPGWGNSNQPQHF. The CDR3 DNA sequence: TGTGCCTGGAGCCCCGGTTGGGGCAATAGCAATCAGCCCCAGCATTTT.

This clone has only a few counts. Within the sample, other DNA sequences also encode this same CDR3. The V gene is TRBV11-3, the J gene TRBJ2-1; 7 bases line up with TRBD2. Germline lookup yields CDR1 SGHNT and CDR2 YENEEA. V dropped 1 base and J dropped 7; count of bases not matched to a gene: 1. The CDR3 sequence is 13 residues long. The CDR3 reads CASSLGEGNEQFF. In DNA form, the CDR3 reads TGTGCCAGCAGCTTAGGGGAGGGAAATGAGCAGTTCTTC.

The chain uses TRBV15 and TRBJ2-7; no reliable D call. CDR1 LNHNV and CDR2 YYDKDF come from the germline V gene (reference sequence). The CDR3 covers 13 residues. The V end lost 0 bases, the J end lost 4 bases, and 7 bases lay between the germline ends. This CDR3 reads CATSRDPNYEQYF. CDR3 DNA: TGTGCCACCAGCAGAGACCCCAATTACGAGCAGTACTTC.